This T cell receptor beta chain came from a study of blood T cells in healthy people across ages. Study context: There was about one barcoded beta molecule captured by template switching per two T cells. General study points: A strong correlation between TCR beta diversity and naive T cell percentage was seen. Fewer expanded clones and more diversity marked long-lived versus aged donors.

The table lists this clonotype with a few counts. Its specificity is unknown. V dropped 10 bases and J dropped 5 bases, with 27 bases sitting between them. From germline, CDR1 is MNHEY and CDR2 SVGEGT. The length of the CDR3 is 16 residues. Together with a sample-barcoded 5' primer, a J-beta primer mix was included in a second PCR lasting about 6 to 12 cycles. With 12 random nucleotides, a template-switch adaptor tagged each individual cDNA molecule. TCRdb re-analysed the 5' RACE reads in MiXCR, keeping a single row per CDR3 protein. This table holds about 1.8 million distinct CDR3 sequences, roughly 49% found once.

This chain links TRBV6-2 or TRBV6-3 with TRBJ2-7; perhaps TRBD2 as D (6 bases). This clonotype was obtained from a woman aged 40-49 years in good health. Sequenced: blood. CDR3 amino acids: CATKPIPGLRAHEQYF. The CDR3 region has the DNA TGTGCCACCAAACCTATTCCGGGACTTCGGGCACACGAGCAGTACTTC.